This is a list of T cell receptor beta chains from one sample in a study of blood T cell repertoires in COVID-19. Some clones are missing from TCRdb's copy, which holds only in-frame ones; the method was immunoSEQ multiplex PCR. In the table there are about 290,000 clones, approximately 89% of which are singletons. Input material: peripheral blood. These receptors all come from a woman younger than 45 with COVID-19, enrolled during active disease. Both conserved end residues are part of each CDR3. A D gene is named only where the DNA matches it firmly. Some rows have no size entry. The others give once, few or many, or a class for an expanded clone.

CATSRGGRSSGNTIYF 16 TRBJ1-3 - - TRBV15
CASSIYPGEDTEAFF 15 TRBJ1-1 - - TRBV19
CASTESGGPYNEQFF 15 TRBJ2-1 TRBD2 - TRBV5-1
CASSPRGVGRNYGYTF 16 TRBJ1-2 - - TRBV3-1/TRBV3-2
CSAWATGQNTGELFF 15 TRBJ2-2 - - TRBV29-1
CASTLSGGTYNEQFF 15 TRBJ2-1 TRBD2 - TRBV6-5
CASSFSGGELFF 12 TRBJ2-2 - - TRBV6-2/TRBV6-3
CASSLGGDQETQYF 14 TRBJ2-5 TRBD2 - TRBV28
CASSRPAGAMNTEAFF 16 TRBJ1-1 - once TRBV19
CASGQTKNIQYF 12 TRBJ2-4 - - TRBV28
CASSSDDFREDTEAFF 16 TRBJ1-1 - - TRBV6-5
CASSLANTHPGQGAKDQYF 19 TRBJ2-5 TRBD1 - TRBV7-9
CASSSRDRAVDTQYF 15 TRBJ2-3 TRBD1 - TRBV18
CASSLLRDRVSTEAFF 16 TRBJ1-1 TRBD1 - TRBV28
CASSWGQSSGNTIYF 15 TRBJ1-3 TRBD1 - TRBV5-8
CASSRWETQYF 11 TRBJ2-5 - - TRBV5-6
CASSLQGTVEKLFF 14 TRBJ1-4 - - TRBV7-9
CSASFPGGRSTDTQYF 16 TRBJ2-3 - once TRBV20-1
CASSQGPWGGRISETQYF 18 TRBJ2-5 TRBD2 - TRBV4-1
CATSLAGGPGAQYF 14 TRBJ2-5 TRBD2 once TRBV6-5
CASSSLVSGTDTQYF 15 TRBJ2-3 - - TRBV5-6
CASSAPLEDTQYF 13 TRBJ2-3 - few TRBV9
CSVGYRGGEKLFF 13 TRBJ1-4 TRBD1 - TRBV29-1
CASSIQIYNEQFF 13 TRBJ2-1 - few TRBV6-6
CASSPRAGTGGLTNEKLFF 19 TRBJ1-4 TRBD1 - TRBV6-6
CASRYPTGDPYEQYF 15 TRBJ2-7 TRBD1 once TRBV5-1
CASSQGRDTTYEQYF 15 TRBJ2-7 - - TRBV4-1
CASSQDRARTGGVTEAFF 18 TRBJ1-1 TRBD1 - TRBV4-1